The source of this TCR beta chain is a study of T cell responses to AZD1222 COVID-19 vaccine. CDR1 and CDR2 from the germline V gene are MNHEY and SVGAGI. V dropped 7 bases and J dropped 7; count of bases not matched to a gene: 9. The CDR3 consists of 14 residues. This clone was detected a few times. Profiling relied on immunoSEQ multiplex PCR, and the TCRdb table lists in-frame clones only, not all of them. Of 95,000 to 110,000 clones in the sample, about nine tenths were seen once. The sequencing used peripheral blood, collected on day 0 of AZD1222 vaccination. The rearrangement uses TRBV6-5 and TRBJ1-4, with 7 bases lining up with TRBD1. The origin of this receptor is an adult in good health. CDR3 sequence: CASKLTGWREKLFF. The CDR3 DNA sequence: TGTGCCAGCAAATTGACAGGGTGGCGTGAAAAACTGTTTTTT.